Below are 15 T cell receptor beta chains sequenced from a single sample in a study of T cell repertoires in cytomegalovirus infection. TCRdb re-called the reads with MiXCR, one entry per CDR3 protein. The sample lists about 300,000 distinct CDR3 sequences, roughly a tenth occurring once. Sample: PBMCs. The source is a human donor in good health (CMV status not recorded). Some clones in this sample may be carry-over from other donors' samples.

This clonotype was seen repeatedly, ten times or more. V and J are TRBV28 and TRBJ1-5; TRBD1 matches at 8 bases. After removal of 1 base from V and 7 bases from J, the junction contained 3 bases not matched to a gene. Germline CDR1 is MDHEN and CDR2 is SYDVKM. The CDR3 loop spans 14 amino acids. The CDR3 spells CASSLSQGAQPQHF. The CDR3 region has the DNA TGTGCCAGCAGTTTATCCCAGGGGGCACAGCCCCAGCATTTT.

As for this clonotype: A single base separates this from a much larger clone, so it may be a read error. The genes are TRBV6-4 and TRBJ1-2; D may be TRBD1 (6 bases). The CDR3 totals 13 residues. The V and J ends lost 6 bases and 2 bases respectively, with 10 bases between them. Germline CDR1 is MRHNA and CDR2 is SNTAGT. The DNA for the CDR3 is TGTGCCAGCAGCGTCGGACAGAACTATGGCTACACCTTC. Protein sequence: CASSVGQNYGYTF.

This clonotype was counted ten times or more. V and J are TRBV11-3 and TRBJ1-1; tentative D call: TRBD1 (5 bases). CDR1 SGHNT and CDR2 YENEEA come from the germline V gene. V was trimmed by 5 bases and J by 1 base, leaving 14 bases between them. This CDR3 contains 15 residues. CDR3 DNA: TGTGCCAGCAGCGCCGGTTATAGGGGGAACACTGAAGCTTTCTTT. Translated: CASSAGYRGNTEAFF.

This clonotype came up a few times. V and J are TRBV4-2 and TRBJ1-1; tentatively, D is TRBD1 (6 bases). V was pared by 0 bases and J by 4 bases, with 12 bases between. CDR1 LGHNA and CDR2 YNFKEQ come from the germline V gene. The CDR3 is 15 residues long. Written as DNA, the CDR3 is TGTGCCAGCAGCCAAGAGTCCAGGGGTCGCACTGAAGCTTTCTTT. It yields the protein CASSQESRGRTEAFF.

Note on this clonotype: This may come from a read error, since a much larger clone is one base off. The V and J genes are TRBV5-5 and TRBJ2-7; D is possibly TRBD1 (6 bases). The V end lost 4 bases, the J end lost 3 bases, and 14 bases lay between the germline ends. The germline V gene has CDR1 SGHKS and CDR2 YYEKEE (reference sequence). There are 14 residues in the CDR3. CDR3 sequence (DNA): TGTGCCAGCAGCAACGGACAGAGGAACTACGAGCAGTACTTC. Translating gives CASSNGQRNYEQYF.

In this sample, this clonotype turned up many times. This sequence joins TRBV6-2 or TRBV6-3 and TRBJ2-1, with a possible D match to TRBD1 (6 bases). Germline V CDR1 and CDR2: MNHEY, SVGEGT. The germline V and J ends were trimmed by 5 bases and 5 bases, with 19 bases remaining between them. The length of the CDR3 is 16 residues. CDR3 sequence reads: CASSPRGTPRHNEQFF. CDR3 nucleotide sequence: TGTGCCAGCAGTCCAAGGGGGACACCAAGGCACAATGAGCAGTTCTTC.

This clonotype was detected ten times or more. The chain carries TRBV4-2 and TRBJ2-5, with 7 bases matching TRBD2. The V gene's germline CDR1 is LGHNA and CDR2 YNFKEQ. V shed 4 bases, J shed 4 bases, and the junction held 6 bases outside the gene matches. This CDR3 has 14 residues. The CDR3 sequence: CASSPQWEGETQYF. Written as DNA, the CDR3 is TGTGCCAGCAGCCCCCAATGGGAGGGAGAGACCCAGTACTTC.

This clonotype showed up many times. The chain recombines TRBV28 with TRBJ2-2, with a weak D call TRBD1 (6 bases). The CDR3 runs to 14 residues. Trimming removed 6 bases from V and 0 bases from J, with 8 bases in between. Per the germline V gene, CDR1 is MDHEN and CDR2 is SYDVKM. In DNA form, the CDR3 reads TGTGCCAGCAGGGGGACACCGAACACCGGGGAGCTGTTTTTT. This translates into CASRGTPNTGELFF. The full variable domain, its missing parts supplied by reference TRBV28 and TRBJ2-2, is DVKVTQSSRYLVKRTGEKVFLECVQDMDHENMFWYRQDPGLGLRLIYFSYDVKMKEKGDIPEGYSVSREKKERFSLILESASTNQTSMYLCASRGTPNTGELFFGEGSRLTVL.

This clonotype was recorded many times. The chain combines TRBV20-1 with TRBJ2-3; D might be TRBD2 (7 bases). Per germline, CDR1 DFQATT and CDR2 SNEGSKA (reference sequence). Trimming shortened V by 0 bases and J by 5 bases, and 15 bases separated the two germline ends. This CDR3 region has 15 residues. The CDR3 region is CSARDGAGDIDTQYF. CDR3 sequence (DNA): TGCAGTGCTAGAGATGGGGCGGGGGACATAGATACGCAGTATTTT.

This clonotype was found many times. The chain recombines TRBV28 with TRBJ1-4; the D gene is possibly TRBD1 (5 bases). CDR1 MDHEN and CDR2 SYDVKM come from the germline V gene. With 6 bases removed from V and 5 bases from J, the gap between germline ends came to 16 bases. The CDR3 has 15 residues. Here the CDR3 reads CASRPTWGVNEKLFF. The CDR3 DNA follows: TGTGCCAGCAGGCCTACATGGGGCGTAAATGAAAAACTGTTTTTT.

Ten or more counts support this clonotype. The chain has TRBV28 and TRBJ1-5; D not certain. The CDR3 spans 16 residues. Germline V gene data show CDR1 as MDHEN and CDR2 as SYDVKM. V gave up 5 bases and J gave up 6 bases, with 20 bases separating them. Here the CDR3 DNA reads TGTGCCAGCAGTCATGCGCGGGTTCGGGGAGGTCAGCCCCAGCATTTT. Its protein is CASSHARVRGGQPQHF.

This clonotype appeared many times. The chain links TRBV11-1 to TRBJ1-1; TRBD1 matches 8 bases. The ends lost 5 bases at V and 2 bases at J; junction bases unmatched: 4. This CDR3 has 14 residues. Germline V lookup: CDR1 SGHAT, CDR2 FQDESV (reference sequence). DNA of the CDR3: TGTGCCAGCAGCATAGACAGGGGCAACACTGAAGCTTTCTTT. Its protein product is CASSIDRGNTEAFF.

The chain has TRBV5-4 and TRBJ2-3, with TRBD1 matching over 7 bases. With V trimmed by 4 bases and J by 2 bases, 7 bases remained unmatched. Per germline, CDR1 SGHNT and CDR2 YYREEE (reference sequence). This CDR3 is built from 15 residues. DNA for the CDR3: TGTGCCAGCAGCCGTGGACAGGCCATCACAGATACGCAGTATTTT. It is translated as CASSRGQAITDTQYF.

This clonotype was detected ten times or more. V is TRBV19 and J is TRBJ2-1; 8 positions match TRBD2. CDR3 length: 15 amino acids. Trimming took 3 bases from V and 3 from J; bases not matched to a gene: 4. Per germline, CDR1 LNHDA and CDR2 SQIVND (reference sequence). The CDR3 spells CASSISGVVYNEQFF. In nucleotides, the CDR3 is TGTGCCAGTAGTATTAGCGGGGTTGTCTACAATGAGCAGTTCTTC.

This clonotype was counted many times. V usage is TRBV7-2 and J usage is TRBJ1-1; D perhaps matches TRBD1 (5 bases). The ends were cut back, 5 bases at V and 1 base at J, with 8 bases in the middle. The length of the CDR3 is 13 residues. The germline V gene has CDR1 SGHTA and CDR2 FQGNSA. The CDR3, as DNA: TGTGCCAGCAGCCACGGGACGAACACTGAAGCTTTCTTT. As protein: CASSHGTNTEAFF.